This T cell receptor (beta chain) was sequenced in a study of shared clonotypes between healthy human individuals (TCRdb year 2020). Regarding the complete study: The cohort comprised two women and a few men aged 18 to 49 years. For each donor, CD4 naive and CD4 memory were each given three plates, CD8 naive was given two plates, and CD8 memory was given one plate. To estimate repertoire size and how much clonotypes are shared between individuals, the study performed deep sequencing of blood TCR repertoires from roughly five healthy adults. Libraries were prepared and TCR repertoires were sequenced by different laboratories using diverse techniques, in order to increase sequencing depth and limit assay-specific biases. Leukapheresis yielded between about 0.9 and 10 billion PBMCs per donor. Broader findings and caveats from the paper: Sampling was restricted to blood, and TCR repertoires in tissue are likely to differ from TCR repertoires in blood. Naive subsets generally had larger estimated clonotype richness than memory subsets did. About 5% of naive CD4, 3.5% of naive CD8, about 2.4% of memory CD4, and 0.4% of memory CD8 clonotypes were shared across a few donors. Compared with non-shared clonotypes, the clonotypes found in all four sorted-subset donors had higher generation probabilities. Incomplete sequencing was indicated by rarefaction of sorted-subset datasets, despite the large sequencing depth. Because the study included a small number of donors, the genetic and exposure-history diversity represented was limited. Pairwise subsampling indicated that sequencing depth was expected to affect the degree of clonotype sharing among donors.

CD8 naive samples were CD45RO-negative cells positively selected for CCR7, giving a CD45RA+CCR7+ population that excluded TemRA cells. Healthy HIV-negative adults with no recently reported acute infections or vaccinations were included as donors. Only Caucasian adults living in Nashville, Tennessee, USA were represented among the donors. Blood was collected by leukapheresis, and PBMCs were isolated by Ficoll-Histopaque density gradient centrifugation and then cryopreserved in liquid nitrogen vapor phase. Analytical flow cytometry was used to check the purity and quantity of every magnetically sorted T cell population. Each sorted fraction had its genomic DNA isolated and then quantified by UV absorbance on a Nanodrop 2000c. Taken from the germline V gene, the CDR1 and CDR2 loops are SGHVS and FQNEAQ. Counted from cysteine to phenylalanine, this CDR3 has 13 amino acids. The CDR3 DNA has 39 bases and is translated from base 1. V drops 7 bases and J drops 2 bases, leaving 12 bases in between.

Using the deep immunoSEQ assay, TCR CDR3 regions were amplified from genomic DNA by multiplex PCR. Extracted genomic DNA from each cell subset was distributed evenly across all wells of several immunoSEQ 96-well plates, and each plate was treated as a replicate. For sorted subsets, about 200 ng genomic DNA, equal to about 30,000 T cell genomes, was loaded into each replicate PCR. Purified libraries were quantified with a Qubit 3.0 fluorometer, sized on a Bioanalyzer 2100, and re-quantified with the KAPA Library Quantification kit. Each immunoSEQ 96-well plate was sequenced on its own single-read 150-cycle Illumina NextSeq 550 flow cell. The published analysis was carried out like this. The immunoSEQ output contained only junctional sequences without quality scores, so filtering could not match that applied to full-length reads. Sequences were annotated with PyIR, a Python wrapper for IgBLAST v1.9, and V/J genes and CDR3 were assigned using IMGT germline references. Reads with weak V/J assignments (E-value above 1e-6), missing CDR3, stop codons, out-of-frame junctions, or ambiguous translated residues were removed. V3J clonotypes were defined by identical inferred V gene, J gene, and CDR3 amino acid sequence. Percentage overlap between repertoires was calculated by dividing the number of shared unique clonotypes by the size of the smaller repertoire. RTK rarefaction, the Chao1 estimator, and Recon v2.1 estimates of unobserved clonotypes were used to assess repertoire richness. For all TCRbeta clonotypes obtained by the gDNA method from several donors, generation probabilities were computed with OLGA. Sourced from immuneACCESS, this table was stored by TCRdb with only in-frame sequences that have V and J called. A share of the clones is absent; for the studies checked, an unresolved V gene accounts for under half, and the remainder has no known explanation. Clonal size and the V and J genes are those of that table, whereas D and trimming came from the DNA. In all, the sample holds fewer than 1 million clones, and 96% of those were seen once. 0.2% to 0.25% of the sample is taken by the ten largest.

Regarding this clone: The specificity of this receptor is unknown. Within one base of it there is no much larger clone, and no base qualities were kept.

The source material was naive CD8+ T cells sorted from blood. This sample's cell subset or site label indicates: CD45RA+CCR7+. The rearranged segments are TRBV7-8 and TRBJ2-7; the D gene is perhaps TRBD1, from 6 matching bases. The clonotype originates from a man aged 30-40 years in good health. CDR3 region: CASTPTGPYEQYF. The DNA sequence reads TGTGCCAGCACCCCGACAGGTCCCTACGAGCAGTACTTC. The entire variable domain, with the stretches around the CDR3 drawn from the reference TRBV7-8 and TRBJ2-7 proteins, is GAGVSQSPRYKVAKRGQDVALRCDPISGHVSLFWYQQALGQGPEFLTYFQNEAQLDKSGLPSDRFFAERPEGSVSTLKIQRTQQEDSAVYLCASTPTGPYEQYFGPGTRLTVT.